Presented here are 31 T cell receptor beta chains from one specimen sequenced in a study of cytomegalovirus exposure and HLA in healthy donors. Sequenced by immunoSEQ multiplex PCR; TCRdb stores in-frame clones only, minus some. Of around 170,000 clones listed, about 85% are singletons. Sequenced: PBMCs. These receptors were obtained from a man aged 18 to 30 in good health and CMV-seropositive.

This clone came up a few times. The rearrangement links TRBV28 to TRBJ1-5, with D perhaps TRBD1 (5 bases). Trimming cost V 4 bases and J 3 bases, with 13 bases left between them. The CDR3 contains 15 residues. Germline assignment: CDR1 MDHEN and CDR2 SYDVKM. CDR3 coding DNA: TGTGCCAGCAGTTCGGAGACAGCGCTCAATCAGCCCCAGCATTTT. Its translation is CASSSETALNQPQHF.

This clone was recorded once. The chain is built from TRBV5-4 and TRBJ2-5; TRBD1 is a possible D gene (6 bases). Trimming removed 4 bases from V and 1 base from J, with 11 bases in between. The CDR3 sequence is 14 residues long. Germline V gene sequence: CDR1 SGHNT, CDR2 YYREEE (reference sequence). The CDR3 reads CASSNGQPQETQYF. In nucleotides, the CDR3 is TGTGCCAGCAGCAATGGACAGCCCCAAGAGACCCAGTACTTC.

The CDR3 nucleotides are TGTGCCAGCACTACCCTAGGAGGGGCAGATGGCTACACCTTC. It yields the protein CASTTLGGADGYTF. The chain combines TRBV27 with TRBJ1-2; perhaps TRBD1 as D (5 bases). The V and J ends lost 7 bases and 6 bases respectively, with 18 bases between them. Looked up from germline, CDR1 is MNHEY and CDR2 is SMNVEV (reference sequence). The CDR3 totals 14 residues.

Here the CDR3 reads CASSFSSGKFF. CDR3 sequence (DNA): TGTGCCAGCAGTTTTAGTTCAGGGAAGTTCTTC. J is TRBJ2-1 and V is TRBV28; maybe TRBD1 (5 bases). This CDR3 is built from 11 residues. Germline lookup yields CDR1 MDHEN and CDR2 SYDVKM. Trimming left V 3 bases short and J 14 bases short, with 11 bases between.

This chain joins TRBV28 and TRBJ1-5, with a possible D match to TRBD1 (6 bases). Germline CDR1 is MDHEN and CDR2 is SYDVKM. The CDR3 loop spans 16 amino acids. V was cut by 4 bases and J by 6 bases, with 19 bases left in between. CDR3 sequence (DNA): TGTGCCAGCAGTTATGGAGGTGGGGGCGGTGGTCAGCCCCAGCATTTT. Translated, it gives CASSYGGGGGGQPQHF.

The chain has TRBV7-8 and TRBJ1-2; TRBD1 matches 9 bases. There are 14 residues in the CDR3. CDR1 and CDR2 from the germline V gene are SGHVS and FQNEAQ. The ends lost 5 bases at V and 4 bases at J; junction bases unmatched: 5. The CDR3 sequence: CASSQATGGYGYTF. The CDR3 nucleotides read TGTGCCAGCAGCCAGGCGACAGGGGGCTATGGCTACACCTTC.

This chain uses TRBV7-9 with TRBJ1-2; D remains unclear. This CDR3 spans 13 amino acids. The V end lost 5 bases, the J end lost 8 bases, and 15 bases lay between the germline ends. Germline CDR1 reads SEHNR; CDR2 reads FQNEAQ (reference sequence). The CDR3 DNA reads as TGTGCCAGCAGCCCGAACATTGCAGGAGGCTACACCTTC. Protein sequence: CASSPNIAGGYTF.

The J gene is TRBJ2-2, the V gene TRBV13, with 7 bases that match TRBD1. From germline, CDR1 is PRHDT and CDR2 FYEKMQ (reference sequence). The CDR3 spans 15 residues. V shed 4 bases, J shed 2 bases, and the junction held 4 bases outside the gene matches. The CDR3 DNA follows: TGTGCCAGCAGCTCCGGGACAGTCAACACCGGGGAGCTGTTTTTT. This sequence encodes CASSSGTVNTGELFF.

This clone occurred once. The chain joins TRBV5-1 to TRBJ1-5; D gene uncertain. Germline loops: CDR1 SGHRS, CDR2 YFSETQ. V was clipped by 0 bases and J by 7 bases, with 14 bases between them. CDR3 length equals 15 residues. The CDR3 nucleotides read TGCGCCAGCAGCTTGGCCGGGAGAGACGGACAGCCCCAGCATTTT. Translating it yields CASSLAGRDGQPQHF.

This chain uses TRBV9 with TRBJ2-7; TRBD2 agrees at 7 bases. J gave up 2 bases and V 2 bases, and 7 bases lay outside the gene matches. CDR3 length: 15 residues. CDR1 is SGDLS, CDR2 YYNGEE, per germline. This CDR3 is CASSVGGTTAYEQYF. CDR3 sequence (DNA): TGTGCCAGCAGCGTGGGGGGGACTACCGCCTACGAGCAGTACTTC.

The chain is built from TRBV9 and TRBJ1-1; D remains ambiguous. This CDR3 spans 14 amino acids. From germline, CDR1 is SGDLS and CDR2 YYNGEE. The ends were cut back, 0 bases at V and 2 bases at J, with 8 bases in the middle. The CDR3 here is CASSVGSDNTEAFF. Written as DNA, the CDR3 is TGTGCCAGCAGCGTAGGATCAGATAACACTGAAGCTTTCTTT.

The chain joins TRBV11-3 to TRBJ2-5; no reliable D call. CDR1 and CDR2 (germline): SGHNT, YENEEA. The CDR3 spans 13 residues. Trimming cost V 0 bases and J 5 bases, with 7 bases left between them. The CDR3 nucleotides read TGTGCCAGCAGCTTAGATAGAGTCGAGACCCAGTACTTC. It codes for CASSLDRVETQYF.

The V gene is TRBV7-6, the J gene TRBJ2-5, with 8 bases lining up with TRBD1. V trimming: 2 bases; J trimming: 0 bases; junction bases outside the gene matches: 8. Germline V gives CDR1 SGHVS, CDR2 FNYEAQ. This CDR3 spans 17 amino acids. CDR3 coding DNA: TGTGCCAGCAGCTTAAACGGGGCAGGGGGCTACCAAGAGACCCAGTACTTC. Translation: CASSLNGAGGYQETQYF.

The chain joins TRBV30 to TRBJ2-3; 8 bases line up with TRBD2. The V gene end was trimmed by 1 base and the J gene end by 2 bases; junction bases not matched to a gene: 17. The CDR3 runs 19 residues. Germline CDR1 reads GTSNPN; CDR2 reads SVGIG (reference sequence). The CDR3 reads CAWSAGPNTLAGLTDTQYF. In DNA form, the CDR3 reads TGTGCCTGGAGTGCAGGACCCAACACCCTAGCGGGCCTCACAGATACGCAGTATTTT.

This clone was seen more than once but under ten times. The DNA of the CDR3 is TGTGCCAGCAGCTTAGAGTTCGGAGGGGCCTCACCCCTCCACTTT. Translating it yields CASSLEFGGASPLHF. The chain carries TRBV7-6 and TRBJ1-6; the D gene is possibly TRBD1 (5 bases). V gave up 1 base and J gave up 10 bases, with 14 bases separating them. The germline V gene has CDR1 SGHVS and CDR2 FNYEAQ. The CDR3 is 15 amino acids.

The chain carries TRBV7-2 and TRBJ2-1; 10 bases are shared with TRBD2. Trimming cost V 4 bases and J 9 bases; bases outside gene matches: 9. CDR1 and CDR2 from the germline V gene are SGHTA and FQGNSA. This CDR3 has 15 residues. The DNA for the CDR3 is TGTGCCAGCAGCTATAAGGCTAGCGGGAGTTCTGAGCAGTTCTTC. Protein product: CASSYKASGSSEQFF.

The J gene is TRBJ1-4, the V gene TRBV30, with 7 nucleotides matching TRBD1. In germline, CDR1 is GTSNPN, CDR2 SVGIG (reference sequence). The junction had 7 bases not matched to a gene; V was cut back by 4 bases and J by 8 bases. The length of the CDR3 is 13 residues. CDR3 loop: CAWTKGAGEKLFF. DNA of the CDR3: TGTGCCTGGACTAAGGGGGCGGGAGAAAAACTGTTTTTT.

V usage is TRBV28 and J usage is TRBJ1-3; D remains ambiguous. Germline CDR1 MDHEN, CDR2 SYDVKM. V gave up 8 bases and J gave up 0 bases, with 11 bases separating them. The CDR3 runs to 14 residues. The CDR3 spells CASFEGASGNTIYF. The CDR3 coding sequence is TGTGCCAGCTTTGAGGGTGCCTCTGGAAACACCATATATTTT.

This clone was recorded a few times. The chain employs TRBV29-1 and TRBJ2-1; 10 positions match TRBD1. CDR3 size: 14 residues. V shed 8 bases and J 5 bases; nucleotides not matched to a gene: 9. Germline loops: CDR1 SQVTM, CDR2 ANQGSEA. The CDR3 bases are TGCAGCTCTCACCCTGGGACAGGGGACAATGAGCAGTTCTTC. As protein: CSSHPGTGDNEQFF.

The chain combines TRBV7-2 with TRBJ2-3, with 8 bases fitting TRBD2. The trim removed 3 bases at V and 4 bases at J, leaving 3 bases unmatched. CDR1 is SGHTA and CDR2 is FQGNSA in the germline V gene. The length of the CDR3 is 14 residues. The CDR3 DNA is TGTGCCAGCAGCTTGGATAGCGGGGCAGATACGCAGTATTTT. Its translation is CASSLDSGADTQYF.

J is TRBJ1-1 and V is TRBV28; the match to TRBD1 covers 9 bases. The CDR3 sequence is 16 residues long. Germline assignment: CDR1 MDHEN and CDR2 SYDVKM. V shed 6 bases, J shed 0 bases, and the junction held 8 bases outside the gene matches. In nucleotides, the CDR3 is TGTGCCAGCAGGCACCCCGGGACAGGGATGAACACTGAAGCTTTCTTT. Protein product: CASRHPGTGMNTEAFF.

A single count supports this clone. This rearrangement joins TRBV19 to TRBJ1-3; 7 nucleotides match TRBD1. The trim removed 6 bases at V and 4 bases at J, leaving 9 bases unmatched. The CDR3 consists of 15 residues. Looked up from germline, CDR1 is LNHDA and CDR2 is SQIVND (reference sequence). Here the CDR3 reads CASSETGNFGNTIYF. CDR3 DNA sequence: TGTGCCAGTAGCGAGACAGGGAACTTCGGAAACACCATATATTTT.

The chain is built from TRBV7-3 and TRBJ1-1; a possible D gene is TRBD1 (6 bases). V gave up 0 bases and J gave up 6 bases, with 11 bases separating them. The CDR3 runs 14 residues. The germline V gene has CDR1 SGHTA and CDR2 FQGTGA. CDR3 coding DNA: TGTGCCAGCAGCTTAACGAAGGCAGGGGCTGAAGCTTTCTTT. It is translated as CASSLTKAGAEAFF.

This sequence joins TRBV9 and TRBJ1-4, with D perhaps TRBD1 (5 bases). Trimming removed 4 bases from V and 6 bases from J, with 16 bases in between. From germline, CDR1 is SGDLS and CDR2 YYNGEE. The CDR3 consists of 15 residues. CDR3 amino acids: CASSQGGGWDEKLFF. Here the CDR3 DNA reads TGTGCCAGCAGCCAGGGCGGGGGATGGGATGAAAAACTGTTTTTT. The whole variable domain, filled in from reference TRBV9 and TRBJ1-4, reads DSGVTQTPKHLITATGQRVTLRCSPRSGDLSVYWYQQSLDQGLQFLIQYYNGEERAKGNILERFSAQQFPDLHSELNLSSLELGDSALYFCASSQGGGWDEKLFFGSGTQLSVL.

The chain has TRBV30 and TRBJ2-5; 10 bases map to TRBD1. This CDR3 has 15 amino acids. J lost 7 bases, V lost 7 bases, and 15 bases had no gene match. Germline V lookup: CDR1 GTSNPN, CDR2 SVGIG (reference sequence). DNA of the CDR3: TGTGCCTCTACGGATCCCGGGACAGGGGATAGGACCCAGTACTTC. This sequence encodes CASTDPGTGDRTQYF.

This clone has only one observation. The chain is built from TRBV2 and TRBJ2-7; D is undetermined. With 8 bases removed from V and 9 bases from J, the gap between germline ends came to 14 bases. This CDR3 is 11 amino acids long. Germline V CDR1 and CDR2: SNHLY, FYNNEI. The CDR3 bases are TGTGCCAGCGGATACTACGAAGGGCAGTACTTC. It translates to CASGYYEGQYF. The full variable domain, completed using reference TRBV2 and TRBJ2-7, is EPEVTQTPSHQVTQMGQEVILRCVPISNHLYFYWYRQILGQKVEFLVSFYNNEISEKSEIFDDQFSVERPDGSNFTLKIRSTKLEDSAMYFCASGYYEGQYFGPGTRLTVT.

The chain carries TRBV28 and TRBJ1-1; 7 nucleotides line up with TRBD1. Germline trimming cut 10 bases from V and 1 base from J; bases unmatched to any gene: 6. The germline V gene has CDR1 MDHEN and CDR2 SYDVKM. CDR3 size: 13 residues. The CDR3 here is CATQGTENTEAFF. The CDR3, as DNA: TGTGCCACCCAGGGGACAGAGAACACTGAAGCTTTCTTT.

This clone came up once. V and J are TRBV6-1 and TRBJ1-5, with 7 nucleotides matching TRBD1. Trimming took 7 bases from V and 0 from J; bases not matched to a gene: 6. The CDR3 extends over 15 amino acids. Germline assignment: CDR1 MNHNS and CDR2 SASEGT. This CDR3 is CASNTGQTSNQPQHF. The CDR3 coding sequence is TGTGCCAGCAACACGGGACAGACTAGCAATCAGCCCCAGCATTTT.

Points on this clone: Other nucleotide sequences from this sample produce the same CDR3. The genes are TRBV6-1 and TRBJ1-3; no firm D call. Germline values: CDR1 MNHNS, CDR2 SASEGT. V shed 3 bases and J shed 0 bases, with 6 bases lying between them. The CDR3 loop spans 14 amino acids. The CDR3 loop is CASSERSSGNTIYF. The CDR3 DNA reads as TGTGCCAGCAGTGAGAGGAGCTCTGGAAACACCATATATTTT.

This chain uses TRBV7-6 with TRBJ2-1, with D tentatively TRBD2 (5 bases). Germline CDR1 SGHVS, CDR2 FNYEAQ. This CDR3 has 15 residues. Trimming stripped 0 bases from V and 1 base from J, with 7 bases between. In DNA form, the CDR3 reads TGTGCCAGCAGCTTAGCTCGGGATTCCTACAATGAGCAGTTCTTC. It is translated as CASSLARDSYNEQFF.

The chain uses TRBV30 and TRBJ1-4, with TRBD1 identical over 8 bases. Germline CDR1 is GTSNPN and CDR2 is SVGIG (reference sequence). V lost 4 bases, J lost 8 bases, and 9 bases stayed unmatched. The length of the CDR3 is 14 residues. CDR3 sequence reads: CAWTKGQGTEKLFF. CDR3 sequence (DNA): TGTGCCTGGACGAAAGGACAGGGAACCGAAAAACTGTTTTTT. Full variable domain (missing parts from reference TRBV30 and TRBJ1-4): SQTIHQWPATLVQPVGSPLSLECTVEGTSNPNLYWYRQAAGRGLQLLFYSVGIGQISSEVPQNLSASRPQDRQFILSSKKLLLSDSGFYLCAWTKGQGTEKLFFGSGTQLSVL.